The 15 T cell receptor beta chains presented below share a single source sample, sequenced in a study of tumor-infiltrating lymphocytes in primary liver carcinoma. In addition to blood RNA drawn from unsorted whole blood, germline DNA was extracted. Researchers generated TCR beta cDNA from roughly 510 ng of total RNA, relying on a constant-region primer. Employing slightly modified ARM-PCR, three nested multiplex PCR rounds were run, and these gave rise to the TCR beta libraries. The study ran its first two PCR rounds for around 10 cycles each, using TRBV1-TRBV30 forward primers and a C-beta reverse primer. TCRdb re-called the multiplex PCR reads with MiXCR, one entry per CDR3 protein. The top ten clones hold approximately 17% of a sample with fewer than 400,000 distinct CDR3 sequences, roughly three fifths of them seen once. Sequencing was done on a sample of peripheral blood. The receptors were gathered from a woman younger than 45 with primary liver carcinoma and hepatitis B virus infection.

The V call is TRBV12-3 or TRBV12-4, the J call TRBJ2-3; the match to TRBD2 covers 7 bases. This CDR3 is built from 15 residues. J lost 11 bases, V lost 5 bases, and 16 bases had no gene match. Here the CDR3 DNA reads TGTGCCAGCAGTGCGCTAGCGAGAGGGAGGGGATGGCAGTATTTT. Amino acid sequence: CASSALARGRGWQYF.

As for this clonotype: One base away lies a much larger clone, so this may be a sequencing read error. The CDR3, as DNA: TGTCCCAGCAGTTACTCAACCCTGGTCAATGAGCAGTTCTTC. Translated: CPSSYSTLVNEQFF. The chain couples TRBV6-2 or TRBV6-3 to TRBJ2-1; D unclear. The CDR3 consists of 14 residues. Germline assignment: CDR1 MNHEY and CDR2 SVGEGT.

This chain joins TRBV10-2 and TRBJ2-1, with D maybe TRBD1 (6 bases). CDR1 and CDR2 from the germline V gene are WSHSY and SAAADI. Trimming cost V 3 bases and J 0 bases, with 12 bases left between them. This CDR3 region has 16 residues. This CDR3 is CASSEEGESSYNEQFF. CDR3 bases: TGCGCCAGCAGTGAAGAGGGGGAAAGCTCCTACAATGAGCAGTTCTTC.

In its sample, this clonotype was seen many times. The chain links TRBV4-3 to TRBJ1-5; D is unresolved. The CDR3 covers 18 residues. The V gene lost 4 bases and the J gene lost 2 bases, with 21 bases spanning the gap. CDR1 LGHNA and CDR2 YSLEER come from the germline V gene. CDR3 protein: CASSPRESYEEGNQPQHF. CDR3 coding DNA: TGCGCCAGCAGCCCAAGGGAGAGTTACGAAGAGGGCAATCAGCCCCAGCATTTT.

This clonotype has only a few counts. V gene TRBV7-9 combines with J gene TRBJ2-3; 9 bases line up with TRBD2. This CDR3 comprises 15 residues. The V gene's germline CDR1 is SEHNR and CDR2 FQNEAQ (reference sequence). The ends lost 5 bases at V and 5 bases at J; junction bases unmatched: 8. The CDR3 sequence: CASSPLAGVGDTQYF. In DNA, the CDR3 is TGTGCCAGCAGCCCACTAGCGGGTGTTGGAGATACGCAGTATTTT.

This clonotype has only a few counts. The chain carries TRBV5-4 and TRBJ1-3; D not certain. The germline CDR1 and CDR2 sequences are SGHNT and YYREEE (reference sequence). The CDR3 length is 15 residues. V lost 4 bases and J 0 bases, leaving 11 bases between the germline ends. The CDR3 DNA is TGTGCCAGCAGCACGCAGCCGCTCTCTGGAAACACCATATATTTT. It translates to CASSTQPLSGNTIYF.

In its sample, this clonotype was seen a few times. V gene TRBV12-3 or TRBV12-4 combines with J gene TRBJ1-5; 8 bases align to TRBD1. The trim removed 7 bases at V and 3 bases at J, leaving 8 bases unmatched. The CDR3 consists of 15 residues. The CDR3 nucleotides read TGTGCCAGCAAGCTCGGGGGACAGGCCAATCAGCCCCAGCATTTT. Translation: CASKLGGQANQPQHF.

The rearrangement joins TRBV6-2 or TRBV6-3 to TRBJ2-1, with 9 bases that match TRBD1. Germline V gene lookup returns CDR1 MNHEY and CDR2 SVGEGT. The CDR3 spans 15 residues. The V segment lost 6 bases and the J segment 6 bases; nucleotides outside the gene matches: 9. As DNA, the CDR3 is TGTGCCAGCAGCCTCGGACAGGGGAGGGGCAATGAGCAGTTCTTC. Translating gives CASSLGQGRGNEQFF.

Ten or more counts support this clonotype. The chain carries TRBV11-3 and TRBJ2-1, with D possibly being TRBD1 (5 bases). Germline loops: CDR1 SGHNT, CDR2 YENEEA. V was trimmed by 5 bases and J by 2 bases, leaving 13 bases between them. CDR3 size: 15 residues. The CDR3 DNA is TGTGCCAGCAGCCCCGGTAGGGGCGCCTACAATGAGCAGTTCTTC. Translation gives CASSPGRGAYNEQFF.

Note on this clonotype: A read error may account for a junction end that differs from germline. V gene TRBV12-3 or TRBV12-4 combines with J gene TRBJ2-1, with 7 bases aligning to TRBD1. This CDR3 is built from 15 residues. CDR3 in DNA: TGTGCCGGCAGGGGGTCGGGACAGCCATACAATGAGCAGTTCTTC. Encoded protein: CAGRGSGQPYNEQFF.

J is TRBJ2-3 and V is TRBV4-2; D is ambiguous. TRBJ1-5 matches the DNA end more closely, so the J call is doubtful. The CDR3 contains 17 residues. CDR1 LGHNA and CDR2 YNFKEQ come from the germline V gene. The CDR3 DNA sequence: TGTGCCAGCAGCCAAGATTTGGGAGCGGGAGAAGCAGACACGCAGCATTTT. This encodes CASSQDLGAGEADTQHF.

This clonotype was seen only a few times. A much larger clone differs from this one at a single base, so this may be a read error. The V gene is TRBV11-2, the J gene TRBJ2-7, with 9 nucleotides matching TRBD1. This CDR3 is built from 17 residues. Germline assignment: CDR1 SGHAT and CDR2 FQNNGV. CDR3 sequence: CASSLSSGTGSSHEQYF. CDR3 nucleotide sequence: TGTGCCAGCAGCCTCTCCTCCGGGACAGGGAGCTCCCACGAGCAGTACTTC.

Of note for this clonotype: This sequence may be a read error, since a much larger clone differs from it by one base. The chain is built from TRBV12-3 or TRBV12-4 and TRBJ2-7; TRBD2 is a possible D gene (6 bases). The CDR3 is made up of 14 amino acids. V lost 6 bases and J 2 bases, leaving 14 bases between the germline ends. Here the CDR3 reads CASRSGWGAYEQYF. The CDR3 DNA follows: TGTGCCAGCAGGAGCGGGTGGGGGGCCTACGAGCAGTACTTC.

As concerns this clonotype: The final CDR3 position lacks the conserved phenylalanine or tryptophan, pointing to a likely read error. This CDR3 is CASSRPYSKPGQGFHEQYL. The CDR3 nucleotides read TGTGCCAGCAGCCGACCATACTCAAAACCGGGACAGGGGTTCCACGAGCAGTACCTC. The chain links TRBV14 to TRBJ2-7, with 10 bases identical to TRBD1. After removal of 4 bases from V and 5 bases from J, the junction contained 20 bases not matched to a gene. The CDR3 runs to 19 residues. CDR1 and CDR2 (germline): SGHDN, FVKESK.

J is TRBJ2-5 and V is TRBV6-5, with 9 bases matching TRBD2. CDR1 is MNHEY and CDR2 is SVGAGI in the germline V gene. The CDR3 extends over 16 amino acids. The V and J ends lost 7 bases and 3 bases, in that order; junction bases with no gene match: 12. The CDR3 coding sequence is TGTGCCAGCACTAGCGGGATGGCCACCAGTAAAGAGACCCAGTACTTC. Translating gives CASTSGMATSKETQYF.